This entry lists 26 T cell receptor beta chains sequenced from one sample in a study of blood T cells in healthy people across ages. The use of a sample-barcoded 5' primer and a J-beta primer mix characterized a second PCR of roughly 7 to 12 cycles. MiXCR, run by TCRdb on the 5' RACE reads, gives a single entry per CDR3 protein. The sample consists of 700,000 or so distinct CDR3 sequences, 22% of them appearing once. What was sequenced was blood. These receptors all come from a man aged 65 to 85 in good health.

This clonotype came up a few times. This chain joins TRBV6-4 and TRBJ2-3; tentatively, D is TRBD1 or TRBD2 (6 bases each). CDR3 length: 16 amino acids. Trimming removed 0 bases at V and 3 bases at J, with 13 bases between. Germline V lookup: CDR1 MRHNA, CDR2 SNTAGT. The CDR3 DNA sequence: TGTGCCAGCAGTGACTCGATGGGGGGCCGTACAGATACGCAGTATTTT. It encodes CASSDSMGGRTDTQYF.

The chain uses TRBV20-1 and TRBJ2-5; D possibly corresponds to TRBD2 (6 bases). Germline CDR1 is DFQATT and CDR2 is SNEGSKA (reference sequence). There are 13 residues in the CDR3. V was cut by 6 bases and J by 2 bases, with 13 bases left in between. CDR3 loop: CSALGSGQETQYF. The CDR3 bases are TGCAGTGCCCTGGGTAGCGGTCAAGAGACCCAGTACTTC.

This clonotype was seen only a few times. The chain couples TRBV3-1 to TRBJ2-1, with TRBD2 as a possible D gene (6 bases). Trimming removed 2 bases from V and 15 bases from J, with 11 bases in between. CDR3 size: 11 residues. Looked up from germline, CDR1 is LGHDT and CDR2 is YNNKEL (reference sequence). Here the CDR3 DNA reads TGTGCCAGCAGCCAACGGGACTCTCGGTTCTTC. This codes for CASSQRDSRFF.

The chain links TRBV15 to TRBJ2-1; D is possibly TRBD1 (6 bases). The ends were cut back, 2 bases at V and 9 bases at J, with 14 bases in the middle. The CDR3 runs to 14 residues. Germline V gene data show CDR1 as LNHNV and CDR2 as YYDKDF (reference sequence). CDR3 bases: TGTGCCACCAGCAGATTGGACAGCCGAGGTGAGCAGTTCTTC. Amino acids: CATSRLDSRGEQFF.

The chain combines TRBV4-3 with TRBJ1-1; D not certain. The CDR3 totals 14 residues. The germline gives CDR1 LGHNA, CDR2 YSLEER. The V and J ends lost 1 base and 10 bases respectively, with 16 bases between them. The CDR3 spells CASSQGSGWEGAFF. CDR3 nucleotides: TGCGCCAGCAGCCAAGGTTCAGGTTGGGAGGGAGCTTTCTTT.

This clonotype came up a few times. The CDR3 is CASSVSVETQYF. CDR3 coding DNA: TGTGCCAGCAGTGTTTCCGTCGAGACCCAGTACTTC. The rearrangement uses TRBV2 and TRBJ2-1, with D unresolved. The J call is in doubt because the DNA end fits TRBJ2-5 better. Germline CDR1 SNHLY, CDR2 FYNNEI. CDR3 length: 12 amino acids.

This clonotype occurred once. The rearrangement joins TRBV7-9 to TRBJ2-7; TRBD1 matches at 7 bases. The tail of the sequence fits TRBJ2-5 better, so the J call may be wrong. The CDR3 is 17 residues long. Germline V gene lookup returns CDR1 SEHNR and CDR2 FQNEAQ (reference sequence). CDR3 in DNA: TGTGCCAGCAGCCCTCGTTTGGGACAGAGTTCCCAAGAGACCCAGTACTTC. It translates to CASSPRLGQSSQETQYF.

There are a few counts of this clonotype. The chain is built from TRBV28 and TRBJ1-4, with D tentatively TRBD1 (5 bases). Looked up from germline, CDR1 is MDHEN and CDR2 is SYDVKM. Trimming pared 2 bases from V and 5 bases from J, leaving 15 bases between. This CDR3 has 16 residues. CDR3 sequence (DNA): TGTGCCAGCAGTTTAGGGGCTCGGGCGTTCAATGAAAAACTGTTTTTT. Its translation: CASSLGARAFNEKLFF.

This clonotype was counted only a few times. The chain recombines TRBV12-3 or TRBV12-4 with TRBJ2-2; TRBD1 agrees at 7 bases. After removal of 7 bases from V and 1 base from J, the junction contained 6 bases not matched to a gene. This CDR3 has 15 residues. Here the CDR3 DNA reads TGTGCCAGCATCCCTCGGACAGGGAACACCGGGGAGCTGTTTTTT. Encoded protein: CASIPRTGNTGELFF.

The chain combines TRBV10-3 with TRBJ1-2; the match to TRBD1 covers 8 bases. Germline CDR1 reads ENHRY; CDR2 reads SYGVKD. The CDR3 is 15 amino acids. Germline trimming cut 0 bases from V and 5 bases from J; bases unmatched to any gene: 5. CDR3 sequence reads: CAISESTGAAYGYTF. Written as DNA, the CDR3 is TGTGCCATCAGTGAGTCGACAGGGGCTGCTTATGGCTACACCTTC.

In its sample, this clonotype was seen a few times. The J gene is TRBJ1-2, the V gene TRBV12-3 or TRBV12-4; D may be TRBD1 (6 bases). Trimming took 1 base from V and 4 from J, leaving 10 bases between them. The CDR3 extends over 14 amino acids. CDR3: CASSLGGAGYGYTF. The CDR3 DNA reads as TGTGCCAGCAGTTTAGGGGGGGCGGGCTATGGCTACACCTTC.

This clonotype was seen a handful of times. Relative to the germline gene, one junction end is altered; a read error may explain this. The chain employs TRBV12-5 and TRBJ1-2; 10 bases map to TRBD1. The germline CDR1 and CDR2 sequences are LGHNT and FRNRAP. This CDR3 is built from 14 residues. As DNA, the CDR3 is TGTGCCAGTGGAGCCGGGACAGGGGACTATGGCTACACCTTC. Protein product: CASGAGTGDYGYTF.

J is TRBJ2-1 and V is TRBV6-2 or TRBV6-3; 8 positions agree with TRBD1. The V gene's germline CDR1 is MNHEY and CDR2 SVGEGT. The CDR3 has 13 residues. After removal of 7 bases from V and 12 bases from J, the junction contained 11 bases not matched to a gene. CDR3 protein: CASKSDRVRVQFF. In nucleotides, the CDR3 is TGTGCCAGCAAGTCGGACAGGGTACGAGTGCAGTTCTTC.

The chain couples TRBV18 to TRBJ2-5; D perhaps matches TRBD1 (6 bases). Judging by the DNA end, TRBJ2-7 fits better; the J call may be wrong. Germline values: CDR1 KGHSH, CDR2 LQKENI. CDR3 length: 12 residues. CDR3 in amino acids: CASSLGQSEQYF. CDR3 bases: TGTGCCAGCTCACTTGGACAGAGCGAGCAGTACTTC.

There are many counts of this clonotype. The J gene is TRBJ1-2, the V gene TRBV29-1, with a possible D match to TRBD1 (5 bases). The germline V gene encodes CDR1 SQVTM and CDR2 ANQGSEA. Trimming removed 1 base at V and 8 bases at J, with 8 bases between. CDR3 size: 11 residues. Written as DNA, the CDR3 is TGCAGCGTTGAAGTGGGGGACGGCTACACCTTC. This encodes CSVEVGDGYTF.

In this sample, this clonotype turned up a few times. The V gene is TRBV7-9, the J gene TRBJ1-1; D possibly corresponds to TRBD1 (5 bases). The germline gives CDR1 SEHNR, CDR2 FQNEAQ (reference sequence). The CDR3 extends over 15 amino acids. The V and J ends lost 7 bases and 4 bases respectively, with 19 bases between them. The CDR3 loop is CASTPGGFPSTEAFF. The CDR3 bases are TGTGCCAGCACCCCCGGGGGATTCCCGAGCACTGAAGCTTTCTTT.

The V and J genes are TRBV28 and TRBJ2-3; D unclear. Trimming stripped 2 bases from V and 2 bases from J, with 5 bases between. This CDR3 contains 13 residues. Germline V CDR1 and CDR2: MDHEN, SYDVKM. The CDR3 protein is CASSLPDTDTQYF. CDR3 coding DNA: TGTGCCAGCAGTTTACCAGACACAGATACGCAGTATTTT.

This clonotype was counted many times. The gene calls are TRBV11-2 and TRBJ2-3; unclear D gene. Trimming shortened V by 3 bases and J by 2 bases, and 9 bases separated the two germline ends. Germline V gene lookup returns CDR1 SGHAT and CDR2 FQNNGV. CDR3 size: 14 residues. CDR3 DNA sequence: TGTGCCAGCAGCTTGGCAGGAATCACAGATACGCAGTATTTT. It specifies CASSLAGITDTQYF.

This clonotype showed up just a few times. This clone may be a read error of a much larger clone one base away. The chain has TRBV27 and TRBJ2-1; D is unresolved. The CDR3 runs to 11 residues. V shed 11 bases and J shed 8 bases, with 13 bases lying between them. The germline CDR1 and CDR2 sequences are MNHEY and SMNVEV (reference sequence). The CDR3 DNA sequence: TGTGCCGGCCGAGCCGTGGATGAGCAGTTCTTC. Protein sequence: CAGRAVDEQFF.

This clonotype was found a few times. The chain recombines TRBV6-1 with TRBJ2-1; D is unresolved. Germline V lookup: CDR1 MNHNS, CDR2 SASEGT. The germline V and J ends were trimmed by 3 bases and 5 bases, with 11 bases remaining between them. The CDR3 runs to 14 residues. CDR3 sequence: CASSDVHLNNEQFF. The CDR3 nucleotides are TGTGCCAGCAGTGATGTCCACCTAAACAATGAGCAGTTCTTC.

The V gene is TRBV12-3 or TRBV12-4, the J gene TRBJ2-3; TRBD1 is a possible D gene (6 bases). This CDR3 has 12 residues. The V gene lost 6 bases and the J gene lost 15 bases, with 19 bases spanning the gap. CDR3 region: CASRGGADAEYF. DNA of the CDR3: TGTGCCAGCAGAGGGGGAGCAGATGCGGAATATTTT.

The chain joins TRBV5-1 to TRBJ2-3; perhaps TRBD2 as D (6 bases). V was cut by 3 bases and J by 0 bases, with 14 bases left in between. CDR3 length: 16 residues. Germline lookup yields CDR1 SGHRS and CDR2 YFSETQ. The CDR3 loop is CASSSSRGASTDTQYF. CDR3 sequence (DNA): TGCGCCAGCAGCTCAAGTCGCGGGGCTAGCACAGATACGCAGTATTTT.

This clonotype appeared many times. The genes are TRBV7-2 and TRBJ2-1; 15 bases are shared with TRBD2. The V and J ends lost 3 bases and 7 bases, in that order; junction bases with no gene match: 1. This CDR3 spans 15 amino acids. Germline-derived CDR1 and CDR2 are SGHTA and FQGNSA. CDR3 nucleotides: TGTGCCAGCAGCTTGGGACTAGCGGGAGGTAATGAGCAGTTCTTC. This gives the protein CASSLGLAGGNEQFF.

The sample holds a few counts of this clonotype. V usage is TRBV6-5 and J usage is TRBJ2-5; D not certain. CDR1 MNHEY and CDR2 SVGAGI come from the germline V gene. V was clipped by 0 bases and J by 5 bases, with 16 bases between them. The CDR3 has 16 residues. The CDR3 nucleotides read TGTGCCAGCAGTTACTCGGAGACCACCTCCCGGGAGACCCAGTACTTC. Its protein product is CASSYSETTSRETQYF.

This clonotype was observed a few times. The chain uses TRBV29-1 and TRBJ2-2, with D possibly being TRBD2 (5 bases). Germline values: CDR1 SQVTM, CDR2 ANQGSEA. The CDR3 covers 15 residues. The germline V and J ends were trimmed by 4 bases and 4 bases, with 16 bases remaining between them. The CDR3 loop reads CSVVIFAGPTGELFF. The DNA for the CDR3 is TGCAGCGTTGTGATCTTCGCGGGTCCCACCGGGGAGCTGTTTTTT.

This clonotype was detected only once. The rearrangement joins TRBV5-1 to TRBJ1-5; D gene unclear. The CDR3 length is 18 residues. V was shortened by 0 bases and J by 0 bases, with 16 bases between the two germline ends. Germline CDR1 is SGHRS and CDR2 is YFSETQ. CDR3 amino acids: CASSLVVSGKDSNQPQHF. Here the CDR3 DNA reads TGCGCCAGCAGCTTGGTTGTTTCTGGGAAGGATAGCAATCAGCCCCAGCATTTT.